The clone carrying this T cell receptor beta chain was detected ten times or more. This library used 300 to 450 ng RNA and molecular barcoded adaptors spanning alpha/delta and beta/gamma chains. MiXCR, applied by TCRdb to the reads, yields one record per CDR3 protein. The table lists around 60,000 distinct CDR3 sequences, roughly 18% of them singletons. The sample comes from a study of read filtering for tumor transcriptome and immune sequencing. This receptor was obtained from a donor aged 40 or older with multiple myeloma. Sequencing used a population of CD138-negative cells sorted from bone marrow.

The CDR3 coding sequence is TGCAGTGGGCGGAGAGATTATAATTCACCCCTCCACTTT. It encodes CSGRRDYNSPLHF. The chain combines TRBV20-1 with TRBJ1-6; D is undetermined. The CDR3 consists of 13 residues. Germline V gene sequence: CDR1 DFQATT, CDR2 SNEGSKA (reference sequence). V lost 7 bases to trimming and J lost 4 bases, with 11 bases between them.